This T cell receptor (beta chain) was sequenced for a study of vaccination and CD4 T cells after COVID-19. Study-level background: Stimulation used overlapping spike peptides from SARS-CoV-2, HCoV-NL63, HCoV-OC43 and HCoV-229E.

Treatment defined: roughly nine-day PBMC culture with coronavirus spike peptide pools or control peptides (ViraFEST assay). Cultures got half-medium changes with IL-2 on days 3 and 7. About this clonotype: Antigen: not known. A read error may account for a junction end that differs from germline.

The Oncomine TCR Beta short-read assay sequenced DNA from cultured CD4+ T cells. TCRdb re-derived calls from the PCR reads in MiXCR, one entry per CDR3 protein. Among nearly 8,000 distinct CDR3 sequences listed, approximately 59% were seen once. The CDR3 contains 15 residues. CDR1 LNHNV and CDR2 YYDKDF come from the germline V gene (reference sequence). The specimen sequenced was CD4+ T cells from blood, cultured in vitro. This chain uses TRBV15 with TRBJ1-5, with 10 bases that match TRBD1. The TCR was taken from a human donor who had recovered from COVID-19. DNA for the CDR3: TGTACCACTAGCCCCAGGGGACAGGGGAATCAGCCCCAGCATTTT. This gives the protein CTTSPRGQGNQPQHF.